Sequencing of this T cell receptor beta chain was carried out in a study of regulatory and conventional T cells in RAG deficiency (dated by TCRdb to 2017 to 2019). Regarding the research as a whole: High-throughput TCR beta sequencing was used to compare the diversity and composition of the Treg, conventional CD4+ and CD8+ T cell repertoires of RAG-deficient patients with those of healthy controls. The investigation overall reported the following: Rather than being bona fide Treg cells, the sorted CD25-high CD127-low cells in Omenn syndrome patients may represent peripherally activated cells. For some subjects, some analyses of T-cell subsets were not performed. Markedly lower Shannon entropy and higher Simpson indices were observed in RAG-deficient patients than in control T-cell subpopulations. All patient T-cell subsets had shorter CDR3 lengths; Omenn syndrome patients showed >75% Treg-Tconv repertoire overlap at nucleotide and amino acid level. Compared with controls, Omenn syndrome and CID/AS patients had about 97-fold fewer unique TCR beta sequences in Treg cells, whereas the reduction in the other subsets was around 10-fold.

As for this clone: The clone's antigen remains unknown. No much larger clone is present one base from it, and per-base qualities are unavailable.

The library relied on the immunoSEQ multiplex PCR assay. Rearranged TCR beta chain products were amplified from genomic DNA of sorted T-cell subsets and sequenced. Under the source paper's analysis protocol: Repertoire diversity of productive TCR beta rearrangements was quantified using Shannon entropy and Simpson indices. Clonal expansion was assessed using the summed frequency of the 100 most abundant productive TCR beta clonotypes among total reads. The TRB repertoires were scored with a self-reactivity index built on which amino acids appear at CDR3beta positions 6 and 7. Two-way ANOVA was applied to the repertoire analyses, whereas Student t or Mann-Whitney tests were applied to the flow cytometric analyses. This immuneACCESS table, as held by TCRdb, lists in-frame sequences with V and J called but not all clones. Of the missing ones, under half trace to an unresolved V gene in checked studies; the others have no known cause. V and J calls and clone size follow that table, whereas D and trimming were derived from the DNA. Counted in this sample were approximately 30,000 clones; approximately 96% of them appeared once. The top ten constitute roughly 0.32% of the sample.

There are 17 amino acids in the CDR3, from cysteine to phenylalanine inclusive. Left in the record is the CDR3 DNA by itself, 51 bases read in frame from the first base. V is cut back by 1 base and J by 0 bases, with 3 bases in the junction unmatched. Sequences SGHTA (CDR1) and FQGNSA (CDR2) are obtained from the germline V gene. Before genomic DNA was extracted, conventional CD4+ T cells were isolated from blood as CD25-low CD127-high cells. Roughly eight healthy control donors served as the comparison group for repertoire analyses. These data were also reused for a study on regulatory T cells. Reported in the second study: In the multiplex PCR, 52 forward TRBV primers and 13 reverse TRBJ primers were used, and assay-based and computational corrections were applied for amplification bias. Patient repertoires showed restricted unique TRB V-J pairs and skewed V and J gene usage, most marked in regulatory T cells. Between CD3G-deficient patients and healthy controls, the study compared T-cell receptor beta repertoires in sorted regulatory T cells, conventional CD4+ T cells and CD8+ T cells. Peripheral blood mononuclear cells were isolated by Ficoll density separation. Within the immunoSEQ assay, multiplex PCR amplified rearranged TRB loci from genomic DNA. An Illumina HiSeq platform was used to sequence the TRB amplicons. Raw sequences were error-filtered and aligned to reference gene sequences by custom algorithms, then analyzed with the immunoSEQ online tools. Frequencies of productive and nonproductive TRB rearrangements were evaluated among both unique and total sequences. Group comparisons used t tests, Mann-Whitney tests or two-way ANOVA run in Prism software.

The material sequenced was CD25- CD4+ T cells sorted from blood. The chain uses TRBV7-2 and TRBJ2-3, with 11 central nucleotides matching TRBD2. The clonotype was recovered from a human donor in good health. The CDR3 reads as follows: CASSLVGTSGSTDTQYF. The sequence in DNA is TGTGCCAGCAGCTTAGTTGGGACTAGCGGTAGCACAGATACGCAGTATTTT.